This T cell receptor beta chain was captured by sequencing in a study of blood T cell repertoires in COVID-19 (dated by TCRdb to 2020 to 2022). About the investigation overall: The collaborator samples originated in the United States, Italy and Spain and spanned the acute and convalescent phases of COVID-19. The material from the prospective study consisted of cDNA or gDNA derived from T cells, B-cell-depleted T cells, or PBMCs. Deeply sampled blood TCRbeta repertoires from subjects exposed to, actively infected with, or recovered from COVID-19 were included in the dataset. A freely available public database, intended as a resource for researchers studying the immune response to SARS-CoV-2, is where the repertoires were released. Samples came from the ongoing ImmuneRACE study (first 160 participants) plus 1,254 subjects from 6 global collaborators. Sample metadata almost always included a de-identified subject ID, COVID-19 status, age in years and sex. Where available, HLA class I and class II types were obtained from metadata supplied by the sample provider rather than from assay-based typing.

TCRbeta CDR3 regions were amplified from genomic DNA by means of the immunoSEQ Assay, a bias-controlled multiplex PCR. In the authors' own workflow: The number of nucleated cells in each sample was estimated by amplification of reference gene primers within the assay. Sequence reads were collapsed and filtered to measure the absolute abundance of every unique TCRbeta CDR3 rearrangement. For each sample, productive Simpson clonality was calculated as the square root of Simpson's diversity index across productive rearrangements. Entries here come from immuneACCESS through TCRdb and include only in-frame sequences with V and J called. Some clones fail to appear in such tables; in the studies checked, an unresolved V gene covers under half of the shortfall, and the cause of the remainder is unknown. The DNA was the basis for D and trimming; V, J and clone size are from that table. Present in this sample are roughly 250,000 clones, approximately 85% of which were seen just once. Clones ranked in the top ten supply 0.87% of the sample.

Study-wide conclusions, independent of this receptor: The quantity of clinical and demographic metadata differed by source and by participant and was supplied without curation.

As regards this clone: The antigen it recognizes is unknown. Base quality data are lacking; no much larger clone is found one base away.

There are 15 amino acids in the CDR3, from cysteine to phenylalanine inclusive. Left in the record is the CDR3 DNA by itself, 45 bases read in frame from the first base. The germline V end is reduced by 1 base and the J end by 7 bases; junction bases left unmatched: 8. CDR1 and CDR2 (LGHDT, YNNKEL) derive from the germline V gene (reference sequence). In Seattle, one collaborating source enrolled patients while the infection was active and tracked those patients longitudinally over the course of disease. Whole blood was collected in K2EDTA tubes by collaborating institutions according to the institutions' own protocols. Collaborator samples were shipped for TCRbeta analysis as frozen whole blood, isolated PBMCs, or DNA extracted from either sample type.

The receptor's source is a human donor with COVID-19, enrolled during active disease. The donor label of this sample is uncertain. Material for sequencing was peripheral blood. This sequence uses TRBV3-1 (or the pseudogene TRBV3-2) and TRBJ1-1; 8 bases in the junction line up with TRBD1. The CDR3 reads as follows: CASSQASTGAHEAFF. The DNA is TGTGCCAGCAGCCAAGCATCGACAGGGGCTCATGAAGCTTTCTTT.